This TCR beta chain was recovered during a study of PD-L1 blockade in urothelial cancer. The protocol was immunoSEQ multiplex PCR, while the TCRdb copy is restricted to in-frame clones and leaves out a portion. The data hold tens of thousands of clones, with 85% to 95% observed a single time. This clone was recorded only once. The sequences come from PBMCs, collected around atezolizumab (anti-PD-L1) treatment. The sequence came from a man between 60 and 75 years old with urothelial cancer.

CDR3 residues: CASSSYGTLNTEAFF. The CDR3, as DNA: TGTGCCAGCAGTTCCTACGGGACTCTGAACACTGAAGCTTTCTTT. J is TRBJ1-1 and V is TRBV28; a weak D match, TRBD1 (5 bases). Germline values: CDR1 MDHEN, CDR2 SYDVKM. V was cut by 4 bases and J by 0 bases, with 12 bases left in between. This CDR3 comprises 15 residues.